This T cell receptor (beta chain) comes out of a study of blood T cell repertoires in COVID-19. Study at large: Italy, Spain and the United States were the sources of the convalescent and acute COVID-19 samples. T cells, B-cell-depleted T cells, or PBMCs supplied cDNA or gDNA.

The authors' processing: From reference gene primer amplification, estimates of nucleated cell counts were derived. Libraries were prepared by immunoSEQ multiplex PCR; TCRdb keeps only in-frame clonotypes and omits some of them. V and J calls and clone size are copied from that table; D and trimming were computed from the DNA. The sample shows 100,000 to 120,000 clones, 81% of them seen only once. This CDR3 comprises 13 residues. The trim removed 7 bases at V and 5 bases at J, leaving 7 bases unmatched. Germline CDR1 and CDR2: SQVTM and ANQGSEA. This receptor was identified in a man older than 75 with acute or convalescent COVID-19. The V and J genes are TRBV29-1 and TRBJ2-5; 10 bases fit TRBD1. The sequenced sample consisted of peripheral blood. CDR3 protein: CSGSGTGEETQYF. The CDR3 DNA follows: TGCAGCGGTTCCGGGACAGGGGAGGAGACCCAGTACTTC.